The rows below give T cell receptor beta chains drawn from one sample of a study of T cell responses to AZD1222 COVID-19 vaccine. Only in-frame clones appear in the TCRdb table, and some are missing; sequencing was by immunoSEQ multiplex PCR. Of over 150,000 clones listed, approximately 90% were seen once; the top ten hold about 4.3%. This specimen consisted of peripheral blood, obtained 28 days after the second AZD1222 dose. The receptors derive from an adult who received the AZD1222 COVID-19 vaccine. The CDR3 runs from the conserved cysteine through the conserved F or W. A D gene is named only where the DNA matches it firmly. The size of a clone is reported for some rows only, either as once, few or many, or as a class for expanded clones.

V gene: TRBV7-2
clone size: NA
J gene: TRBJ1-2
D gene: NA
CDR3 protein: CASSFLASGVNGYTF
CDR3 DNA: TGTGCCAGCAGCTTTCTAGCGTCAGGGGTCAATGGCTACACCTTC

V gene: TRBV19
clone size: NA
J gene: TRBJ1-4
D gene: NA
CDR3 protein: CASSMGEATNEKLFF
CDR3 DNA: TGTGCCAGTAGTATGGGGGAAGCGACTAATGAAAAACTGTTTTTT

V gene: TRBV5-4
clone size: NA
J gene: TRBJ2-1
D gene: TRBD2
CDR3 protein: CASSLAASGGWYNEQFF
CDR3 DNA: TGTGCCAGCAGCTTGGCGGCTAGCGGGGGGTGGTACAATGAGCAGTTCTTC

V gene: TRBV3-1/TRBV3-2
clone size: NA
J gene: TRBJ2-2
D gene: TRBD2
CDR3 protein: CATLRGGLGGELFF
CDR3 DNA: TGTGCCACGTTACGGGGGGGCCTTGGCGGGGAGCTGTTTTTT

V gene: TRBV2
clone size: once
J gene: TRBJ2-3
D gene: NA
CDR3 protein: CASSEVDTQYF
CDR3 DNA: TGTGCCAGCAGTGAAGTAGATACGCAGTATTTT

V gene: TRBV6-2/TRBV6-3
clone size: NA
J gene: TRBJ2-7
D gene: NA
CDR3 protein: CASSPTGSHYEQYF
CDR3 DNA: TGTGCCAGCAGCCCCACAGGCTCCCACTACGAGCAGTACTTC

V gene: TRBV3-1/TRBV3-2
clone size: NA
J gene: TRBJ1-2
D gene: TRBD1
CDR3 protein: CASSRWDRTSYGYTF
CDR3 DNA: TGTGCCAGCAGCCGCTGGGACAGAACCAGCTATGGCTACACCTTC

V gene: TRBV7-8
clone size: NA
J gene: TRBJ1-2
D gene: NA
CDR3 protein: CASSTNPLLGPGYTF
CDR3 DNA: TGTGCCAGCAGCACAAACCCCTTACTGGGCCCCGGCTACACCTTC

V gene: TRBV6-5
clone size: NA
J gene: TRBJ1-3
D gene: NA
CDR3 protein: CASSRVAGNTIYF
CDR3 DNA: TGTGCCAGCAGCAGGGTAGCGGGAAACACCATATATTTT

V gene: TRBV5-5
clone size: NA
J gene: TRBJ2-7
D gene: NA
CDR3 protein: CASSYPGSDEQYF
CDR3 DNA: TGTGCCAGCAGCTACCCGGGGTCTGACGAGCAGTACTTC

V gene: TRBV3-1/TRBV3-2
clone size: NA
J gene: TRBJ2-1
D gene: TRBD1
CDR3 protein: CASSQDYFVGDRATNEQFF
CDR3 DNA: TGTGCCAGCAGCCAAGATTATTTTGTCGGGGACAGAGCAACCAATGAGCAGTTCTTC

V gene: TRBV10-2
clone size: NA
J gene: TRBJ1-1
D gene: NA
CDR3 protein: CASREGRSAEAFF
CDR3 DNA: TGCGCCAGCAGGGAAGGGAGGAGCGCTGAAGCTTTCTTT

V gene: TRBV19
clone size: once
J gene: TRBJ2-1
D gene: NA
CDR3 protein: CASSMNPLRQHEQFF
CDR3 DNA: TGTGCCAGTAGTATGAACCCCCTGCGACAGCATGAGCAGTTCTTC

V gene: TRBV20-1
clone size: NA
J gene: TRBJ1-1
D gene: NA
CDR3 protein: CSARDRAEAFF
CDR3 DNA: TGCAGTGCTAGAGACAGGGCTGAAGCTTTCTTT

V gene: TRBV19
clone size: NA
J gene: TRBJ1-1
D gene: NA
CDR3 protein: CASSIRRQLNTEAFF
CDR3 DNA: TGTGCCAGTAGTATTCGGCGACAGCTGAACACTGAAGCTTTCTTT

V gene: TRBV4-2
clone size: NA
J gene: TRBJ1-1
D gene: NA
CDR3 protein: CASSQDPDTTEAFF
CDR3 DNA: TGTGCCAGCAGCCAAGATCCCGATACCACTGAAGCTTTCTTT

V gene: TRBV6-1
clone size: NA
J gene: TRBJ1-2
D gene: NA
CDR3 protein: CASSYTTNYGYTF
CDR3 DNA: TGTGCCAGCAGTTATACGACTAACTATGGCTACACCTTC

V gene: TRBV7-9
clone size: NA
J gene: TRBJ2-1
D gene: NA
CDR3 protein: CASSFEGLTNNEQFF
CDR3 DNA: TGTGCCAGCAGCTTCGAGGGACTGACCAACAATGAGCAGTTCTTC

V gene: TRBV30
clone size: NA
J gene: TRBJ2-3
D gene: TRBD2
CDR3 protein: CAWTSLPTSGGSDTQYF
CDR3 DNA: TGTGCCTGGACCTCACTCCCGACTAGCGGGGGATCAGATACGCAGTATTTT

V gene: TRBV7-6
clone size: once
J gene: TRBJ1-1
D gene: NA
CDR3 protein: CASSLFEYGRENTEAFF
CDR3 DNA: TGTGCCAGCAGCTTATTCGAATACGGGCGGGAGAACACTGAAGCTTTCTTT

V gene: TRBV9
clone size: NA
J gene: TRBJ2-2
D gene: NA
CDR3 protein: CASSSQGIGELFF
CDR3 DNA: TGTGCCAGCAGCTCACAGGGAATCGGGGAGCTGTTTTTT

V gene: TRBV5-4
clone size: NA
J gene: TRBJ2-2
D gene: TRBD2
CDR3 protein: CASTGTRHTGELFF
CDR3 DNA: TGTGCCAGCACCGGGACTAGACACACCGGGGAGCTGTTTTTT

V gene: TRBV3-1/TRBV3-2
clone size: NA
J gene: TRBJ2-1
D gene: NA
CDR3 protein: CASSQAAGPSSYNEQFF
CDR3 DNA: TGTGCCAGCAGCCAAGCGGCCGGACCAAGCTCCTACAATGAGCAGTTCTTC

V gene: TRBV7-2
clone size: NA
J gene: TRBJ1-1
D gene: TRBD1
CDR3 protein: CASSLQGGNTEAFF
CDR3 DNA: TGTGCCAGCAGTTTACAGGGGGGAAACACTGAAGCTTTCTTT

V gene: TRBV13
clone size: once
J gene: TRBJ2-2
D gene: TRBD1
CDR3 protein: CASSPRDRGTGELFF
CDR3 DNA: TGTGCCAGCAGCCCCCGGGACAGAGGCACCGGGGAGCTGTTTTTT

V gene: TRBV9
clone size: once
J gene: TRBJ2-7
D gene: TRBD1
CDR3 protein: CASSVRDRYTEQYF
CDR3 DNA: TGTGCCAGCAGCGTCCGGGACAGGTATACCGAGCAGTACTTC

V gene: TRBV30
clone size: NA
J gene: TRBJ1-2
D gene: NA
CDR3 protein: CACPPAENEGGYTF
CDR3 DNA: TGTGCCTGCCCACCGGCGGAGAATGAAGGAGGCTACACCTTC

V gene: TRBV2
clone size: NA
J gene: TRBJ2-1
D gene: TRBD2
CDR3 protein: CASSPGLATPRSSYNEQFF
CDR3 DNA: TGTGCCAGCAGTCCGGGACTAGCGACGCCTCGGTCCTCCTACAATGAGCAGTTCTTC

V gene: TRBV5-6
clone size: NA
J gene: TRBJ2-3
D gene: NA
CDR3 protein: CASSLAVWDTDTQYF
CDR3 DNA: TGTGCCAGCAGCTTGGCCGTCTGGGACACAGATACGCAGTATTTT

V gene: TRBV9
clone size: NA
J gene: TRBJ1-6
D gene: NA
CDR3 protein: CASSVTEADSPLHF
CDR3 DNA: TGTGCCAGCAGCGTCACGGAGGCTGATTCACCCCTCCACTTT

V gene: TRBV6-6
clone size: NA
J gene: TRBJ1-5
D gene: NA
CDR3 protein: CASSSNQPQHF
CDR3 DNA: TGTGCCAGCAGTAGTAACCAGCCCCAGCATTTT

V gene: TRBV6-5
clone size: NA
J gene: TRBJ1-1
D gene: NA
CDR3 protein: CASSYSNQGRTEAFF
CDR3 DNA: TGTGCCAGCAGTTACTCGAACCAGGGGAGGACTGAAGCTTTCTTT

V gene: TRBV6-5
clone size: NA
J gene: TRBJ2-3
D gene: NA
CDR3 protein: CASSSPETDTQYF
CDR3 DNA: TGTGCCAGCAGTTCTCCAGAGACAGATACGCAGTATTTT

V gene: TRBV30
clone size: NA
J gene: TRBJ1-4
D gene: NA
CDR3 protein: CALKGANEKLFF
CDR3 DNA: TGTGCCTTAAAGGGGGCTAATGAAAAACTGTTTTTT

V gene: TRBV6-5
clone size: NA
J gene: TRBJ2-5
D gene: NA
CDR3 protein: CASSYSGPKETQYF
CDR3 DNA: TGTGCCAGCAGTTACTCGGGGCCAAAAGAGACCCAGTACTTC

V gene: TRBV11-2
clone size: once
J gene: TRBJ2-3
D gene: TRBD2
CDR3 protein: CASTPSRRGGVDTQYF
CDR3 DNA: TGTGCCAGCACCCCCTCCAGGCGGGGGGGCGTAGATACGCAGTATTTT

V gene: TRBV19
clone size: NA
J gene: TRBJ1-5
D gene: TRBD1
CDR3 protein: CASMVGQGGQPQHF
CDR3 DNA: TGTGCCAGTATGGTGGGACAGGGCGGTCAGCCCCAGCATTTT

V gene: TRBV29-1
clone size: NA
J gene: TRBJ2-7
D gene: NA
CDR3 protein: CSVEEPSKPYEQYF
CDR3 DNA: TGCAGCGTTGAAGAACCCTCTAAACCCTACGAGCAGTACTTC

V gene: TRBV4-2
clone size: NA
J gene: TRBJ2-1
D gene: TRBD2
CDR3 protein: CASSQESGGLAGAAEQFF
CDR3 DNA: TGTGCCAGCAGCCAAGAATCAGGTGGGCTAGCGGGGGCAGCTGAGCAGTTCTTC

V gene: TRBV10-3
clone size: NA
J gene: TRBJ2-5
D gene: NA
CDR3 protein: CAISESVGLAGETQYF
CDR3 DNA: TGTGCCATCAGTGAGTCTGTAGGATTGGCTGGGGAGACCCAGTACTTC

V gene: TRBV6-5
clone size: NA
J gene: TRBJ2-7
D gene: TRBD2
CDR3 protein: CASKKLAGVYYEQYF
CDR3 DNA: TGTGCCAGCAAAAAACTAGCGGGGGTATACTACGAGCAGTACTTC

V gene: TRBV28
clone size: NA
J gene: TRBJ1-2
D gene: TRBD1
CDR3 protein: CASRRTGMMNYGYTF
CDR3 DNA: TGTGCCAGCAGGAGGACAGGGATGATGAACTATGGCTACACCTTC

V gene: TRBV19
clone size: once
J gene: TRBJ1-5
D gene: NA
CDR3 protein: CASSRDGFGNQPQHF
CDR3 DNA: TGTGCCAGTAGTAGGGACGGCTTCGGCAATCAGCCCCAGCATTTT

V gene: TRBV6-5
clone size: NA
J gene: TRBJ2-7
D gene: TRBD1
CDR3 protein: CASSPGTGPYEQYF
CDR3 DNA: TGTGCCAGCAGTCCCGGGACAGGGCCCTACGAGCAGTACTTC

V gene: TRBV9
clone size: NA
J gene: TRBJ1-1
D gene: NA
CDR3 protein: CASSVGFTEAFF
CDR3 DNA: TGTGCCAGCAGCGTAGGGTTCACTGAAGCTTTCTTT

V gene: TRBV7-8
clone size: NA
J gene: TRBJ1-5
D gene: NA
CDR3 protein: CASSLAPRNQPQHF
CDR3 DNA: TGTGCCAGCAGCTTAGCGCCCCGCAATCAGCCCCAGCATTTT

V gene: TRBV5-8
clone size: NA
J gene: TRBJ2-2
D gene: NA
CDR3 protein: CASSLFAGRSVTGELFF
CDR3 DNA: TGTGCCAGCAGCTTGTTCGCGGGGAGGTCTGTTACCGGGGAGCTGTTTTTT

V gene: TRBV7-2
clone size: NA
J gene: TRBJ1-2
D gene: NA
CDR3 protein: CASSSGGGNYGYTF
CDR3 DNA: TGTGCCAGCAGCTCTGGGGGGGGCAACTATGGCTACACCTTC

V gene: TRBV7-2
clone size: NA
J gene: TRBJ2-1
D gene: NA
CDR3 protein: CASRPSSSYNEQFF
CDR3 DNA: TGTGCCAGCAGACCTTCCAGCTCCTACAATGAGCAGTTCTTC

V gene: TRBV6-5
clone size: NA
J gene: TRBJ1-1
D gene: TRBD1
CDR3 protein: CASSPALDRVGEAFF
CDR3 DNA: TGTGCCAGCAGTCCCGCCTTGGACAGGGTGGGAGAAGCTTTCTTT

V gene: TRBV25-1
clone size: NA
J gene: TRBJ1-1
D gene: NA
CDR3 protein: CASSDPGSNTEAFF
CDR3 DNA: TGTGCCAGCAGTGACCCCGGGTCGAACACTGAAGCTTTCTTT

V gene: TRBV5-1
clone size: once
J gene: TRBJ1-1
D gene: NA
CDR3 protein: CASRPQGNTEAFF
CDR3 DNA: TGCGCCAGCAGACCCCAGGGGAACACTGAAGCTTTCTTT

V gene: TRBV9
clone size: once
J gene: TRBJ1-2
D gene: NA
CDR3 protein: CASSVAIHYGYTF
CDR3 DNA: TGTGCCAGCAGCGTAGCAATCCATTATGGCTACACCTTC

V gene: TRBV7-9
clone size: NA
J gene: TRBJ2-3
D gene: NA
CDR3 protein: CASSQRPAFKVTDTQYF
CDR3 DNA: TGTGCCAGCAGCCAAAGACCCGCTTTTAAGGTCACAGATACGCAGTATTTT